Below, 32 T cell receptor beta chains from the same sample are listed, as sequenced in a study of tumor-infiltrating lymphocytes in primary liver carcinoma. Making TCR beta cDNA involved roughly 0.55 ug total RNA and a constant-region primer. The TCR beta library was amplified through three nested multiplex PCR rounds in a modified ARM-PCR procedure. Rounds one and two of PCR, each of roughly 10 cycles, were primed with TRBV1-TRBV30 forward primers and a C-beta reverse primer. TCRdb reanalysed the multiplex PCR reads using MiXCR and keeps one entry per CDR3 protein. The profile shows 75,000 to 90,000 distinct CDR3 sequences, over 60% of them singletons. From about 20-30 mg of unsorted bulk tissue, DNA and RNA were co-extracted together. Input material: liver tumor tissue from sampling region 1. Subset denoted: tumor region T1, superior pole. The receptors were gathered from a man in his forties with primary liver carcinoma and hepatitis B virus infection.

This clonotype was seen at least ten times. This chain links TRBV4-2 with TRBJ2-7, with TRBD2 matching 10 bases. V shed 2 bases, J shed 2 bases, and the junction held 3 bases outside the gene matches. Germline V CDR1 and CDR2: LGHNA, YNFKEQ. The CDR3 is 15 residues long. The CDR3 reads CASSQTAGGTYEQYF. The CDR3 DNA reads as TGTGCCAGCAGCCAAACAGCGGGAGGGACCTACGAGCAGTACTTC.

This clonotype appeared many times. This chain links TRBV6-1 with TRBJ2-7, with D perhaps matching TRBD2 (6 bases). Trimming removed 5 bases from V and 5 bases from J, with 10 bases in between. The germline gives CDR1 MNHNS, CDR2 SASEGT. The CDR3 contains 12 residues. CDR3 nucleotides: TGTGCCAGCAGTTCCCGGGAGCACGAGCAGTACTTC. It encodes CASSSREHEQYF.

On this clonotype itself: Germline and junction disagree at one end, which may indicate a read error. This chain links TRBV10-3 with TRBJ2-3; TRBD2 aligns across 8 bases. The CDR3 has 18 amino acids. CDR1 ENHRY and CDR2 SYGVKD come from the germline V gene. The CDR3 spells CAISARILAGLSRDTQYF. For the CDR3, the DNA is TGTGCCATCAGTGCGCGGATTTTAGCGGGACTTAGCAGGGATACACAGTATTTT.

The V call is TRBV29-1, the J call TRBJ1-1; D unresolved. The CDR3 extends over 13 amino acids. The germline gives CDR1 SQVTM, CDR2 ANQGSEA. The CDR3 here is CNAKMRTNTEAFF. The CDR3 DNA reads TGCAACGCAAAGATGAGGACTAACACTGAAGCTTTCTTT.

Concerning this clonotype: The germline gene is not matched at one end of the junction; a read error may be the cause. The chain carries TRBV11-2 and TRBJ2-1; D is ambiguous. This CDR3 comprises 16 residues. The germline V gene has CDR1 SGHAT and CDR2 FQNNGV. The CDR3 DNA reads TGTACCAGCAGCACTCGGATGGTAGGTAGCTACAATGAGCAGTTCTTC. This gives the protein CTSSTRMVGSYNEQFF.

On this clonotype: One end of the junction fails to match germline, which may point to a read error. As DNA, the CDR3 is TGTGCCAGCGGTTACGGCGACCTTGTCACCGGGGAGCTGTTTTTT. It encodes CASGYGDLVTGELFF. The chain is built from TRBV6-5 and TRBJ2-2; D ambiguous. Germline CDR1 is MNHEY and CDR2 is SVGAGI. The CDR3 is 15 amino acids.

This clonotype has just a few counts. The V call is TRBV18, the J call TRBJ1-5; no firm D call. The CDR3 sequence is 14 residues long. The germline V gene has CDR1 KGHSH and CDR2 LQKENI. Trimming shortened V by 3 bases and J by 5 bases, and 11 bases separated the two germline ends. Here the CDR3 reads CASSPADSYQPQHF. In nucleotides, the CDR3 is TGTGCCAGCTCACCTGCGGACTCATATCAGCCCCAGCATTTT.

Worth noting for this clonotype: A single base separates this from a much larger clone, so it may be a read error. The chain has TRBV10-2 and TRBJ1-6; D uncertain. Germline values: CDR1 WSHSY, CDR2 SAAADI. The CDR3 loop spans 14 amino acids. CDR3 sequence: CASGERGSNSPLHF. CDR3 sequence (DNA): TGCGCCAGCGGTGAAAGAGGTTCGAATTCACCCCTCCACTTT.

The J gene is TRBJ1-5, the V gene TRBV4-1, with a possible D match to TRBD1 (5 bases). The length of the CDR3 is 14 residues. Looked up from germline, CDR1 is MGHRA and CDR2 is YSYEKL. The chain's CDR3 is CDSSQGTANQPQHF. CDR3 in DNA: TGCGACAGTAGCCAAGGGACCGCCAATCAGCCCCAGCATTTT.

By share of the sample, this clonotype is medium-sized. V and J are TRBV11-1 and TRBJ2-3; 7 positions match TRBD1. The CDR3 spans 15 residues. V lost 1 base to trimming and J lost 6 bases; unmatched junction nucleotides: 7. The V gene's germline CDR1 is SGHAT and CDR2 FQDESV (reference sequence). The CDR3 DNA is TGTGCCAGCAGCTTAGGAAGGGGGCGCGTGGATACGCAGTATTTT. Residues: CASSLGRGRVDTQYF.

This rearrangement joins TRBV10-3 to TRBJ2-7; 10 nucleotides align to TRBD1. Germline lookup yields CDR1 ENHRY and CDR2 SYGVKD. The CDR3 loop spans 17 amino acids. The junction had 15 bases not matched to a gene; V was cut back by 4 bases and J by 6 bases. Here the CDR3 reads CAISALPQGQGLGEQYF. The CDR3 bases are TGTGCCATCAGTGCCCTCCCCCAGGGACAGGGGTTAGGCGAGCAGTACTTC.

About this clonotype itself: This may be a read error: a much more frequent sequence differs by one nucleotide. The chain joins TRBV5-1 to TRBJ2-5, with TRBD2 identical over 11 bases. The germline CDR1 and CDR2 sequences are SGHRS and YFSETQ. Trimming at V came to 4 bases and at J to 3 bases, leaving 5 bases not matched to a gene. This CDR3 contains 15 residues. The CDR3 loop is CASSTETSGKETQYF. The CDR3, as DNA: TGCGCCAGCAGCACCGAGACTAGCGGGAAAGAGACCCAGTACTTC.

This chain connects TRBV6-1 to TRBJ2-7; D is tentatively TRBD1 or TRBD2 (5 bases each). From germline, CDR1 is MNHNS and CDR2 SASEGT. V gave up 2 bases and J gave up 5 bases, with 16 bases separating them. The CDR3 runs 15 residues. CDR3 amino acids: CASSEPGRQLNEQYF. CDR3 DNA sequence: TGTGCCAGCAGTGAACCGGGACGCCAGCTCAACGAGCAGTACTTC.

Turning to this clonotype: A junction end diverges from the germline sequence, so it may reflect a read error. The rearrangement joins TRBV12-3 or TRBV12-4 to TRBJ2-1, with D tentatively TRBD2 (6 bases). The CDR3 consists of 14 residues. CDR3 nucleotides: TGTGCCAGTAGCCTAAGACTAGATGTCGATGAGCAGCTCTTC. It translates to CASSLRLDVDEQLF.

The sample holds a few counts of this clonotype. A much larger clone is a single base away; this may be a read error. The V gene is TRBV10-3, the J gene TRBJ1-1, with D maybe TRBD1 (5 bases). V lost 4 bases and J 1 base, leaving 7 bases between the germline ends. The CDR3 is 13 amino acids. Germline lookup yields CDR1 ENHRY and CDR2 SYGVKD. CDR3 sequence: CAISGGPNTEAFF. CDR3 in DNA: TGTGCCATCAGTGGGGGACCGAACACTGAAGCTTTCTTT.

With respect to this clonotype: The junction departs from the called germline gene at one end, perhaps through a read error. J is TRBJ2-7 and V is TRBV30; D may correspond to TRBD1 or TRBD2 (6 bases each). Looked up from germline, CDR1 is GTSNPN and CDR2 is SVGIG (reference sequence). The CDR3 loop spans 13 amino acids. Here the CDR3 DNA reads TGTACCTGTACAGGGTCCCTGGACTACGAGCAATACTTC. Amino acid sequence: CTCTGSLDYEQYF.

This clonotype came up once. Likely a read error: the CDR3 ends without its conserved phenylalanine or tryptophan. The chain links TRBV10-3 to TRBJ2-1, with D unclear. The CDR3 runs to 15 residues. V was pared by 6 bases and J by 0 bases, with 12 bases between. Germline-derived CDR1 and CDR2 are ENHRY and SYGVKD. The CDR3 is CAISLHLSSYNEQFL. The CDR3 bases are TGTGCCATCAGCCTTCACCTTAGCTCCTACAATGAGCAGTTCTTA.

To note about this clonotype: One end of the junction fails to match germline, which may point to a read error. The V call is TRBV11-2, the J call TRBJ2-3, with 12 bases matching TRBD2. Germline lookup yields CDR1 SGHAT and CDR2 FQNNGV. There are 18 residues in the CDR3. CDR3 coding DNA: TGTGCCAGCAGCTTGACTTCTAGCGGGAGGGCGGGGCGAGATACGCAATATTTT. It yields the protein CASSLTSSGRAGRDTQYF.

With respect to this clonotype: The conserved final phenylalanine or tryptophan is absent from the CDR3, which likely points to a read error. The DNA is left out, because the CDR3 cannot be placed on it with certainty; the CDR3 is given as TCRdb lists it. The chain joins TRBV6-5 to TRBJ2-2. The CDR3 totals 15 residues, both ends included. The germline gives CDR1 MNHEY, CDR2 SVGAGI. CDR3 amino acids: CASDYAVDGTGELFS.

Worth noting for this clonotype: The junction departs from the called germline gene at one end, perhaps through a read error. The rearrangement links TRBV4-2 to TRBJ1-1, with unresolved D. The CDR3 loop spans 14 amino acids. From germline, CDR1 is LGHNA and CDR2 YNFKEQ. The CDR3, as DNA: TGTGCCAACAGCCAAGATCGGACGGTGACTGAAGCTTTCTTT. Translation gives CANSQDRTVTEAFF.

About this clonotype: A junction boundary mismatches the germline segment, possibly from a read error. This sequence joins TRBV28 and TRBJ2-7; TRBD1 aligns across 7 bases. Germline CDR1 and CDR2: MDHEN and SYDVKM. The CDR3 length is 15 residues. DNA for the CDR3: TGTTCCAGCAGCCCACAAAGGGGGCAACCTTACGAGCAGTACTTT. Its translation: CSSSPQRGQPYEQYF.

As concerns this clonotype: One end of the junction is discordant with germline, which a read error may explain. The rearrangement joins TRBV14 to TRBJ2-1; no definite D call. Looked up from germline, CDR1 is SGHDN and CDR2 is FVKESK. CDR3 length: 16 amino acids. The CDR3 here is CASSRAGQDRHNEQFF. CDR3 coding DNA: TGTGCCAGTAGCCGAGCCGGCCAGGACCGCCACAATGAGCAGTTCTTC.

Comments on this clonotype: Relative to the germline gene, one junction end is altered; a read error may explain this. The chain is built from TRBV11-2 and TRBJ2-5; 8 nucleotides line up with TRBD2. The CDR3 length is 17 residues. The V gene's germline CDR1 is SGHAT and CDR2 FQNNGV. CDR3 amino acids: CARSLDMGLEGQEIQYF. DNA for the CDR3: TGTGCCAGAAGCTTAGATATGGGACTAGAGGGACAAGAGATCCAGTACTTC. The whole variable domain, remainder taken from reference TRBV11-2 and TRBJ2-5, is EAGVAQSPRYKIIEKRQSVAFWCNPISGHATLYWYQQILGQGPKLLIQFQNNGVVDDSQLPKDRFSAERLKGVDSTLKIQPAKLEDSAVYLCARSLDMGLEGQEIQYFGPGTRLLVL.

About this clonotype itself: One end of the junction fails to match germline, which may point to a read error. The chain uses TRBV11-2 and TRBJ2-3; possible D gene TRBD2, 6 bases. This CDR3 is built from 14 residues. Germline V gene lookup returns CDR1 SGHAT and CDR2 FQNNGV. As DNA, the CDR3 is TGTGCCAGCAACCCCCGGGGGATCACAGATACGCACTATTTT. As protein: CASNPRGITDTHYF. Full variable domain (rest looked up from reference TRBV11-2 and TRBJ2-3): EAGVAQSPRYKIIEKRQSVAFWCNPISGHATLYWYQQILGQGPKLLIQFQNNGVVDDSQLPKDRFSAERLKGVDSTLKIQPAKLEDSAVYLCASNPRGITDTHYFGPGTRLTVL.

This clonotype was seen only a few times. Given a much more abundant clone one base away, this may be a read error. The J gene is TRBJ2-1, the V gene TRBV12-3 or TRBV12-4; 11 bases match TRBD2. The CDR3 contains 14 residues. CDR3 sequence: CASRGTSGHNEQLF. In DNA, the CDR3 is TGTGCCAGCAGGGGGACTAGCGGCCACAATGAGCAGCTCTTC.

J is TRBJ2-2 and V is TRBV29-1, with TRBD2 as a possible D gene (5 bases). Deletions cut 7 bases from V and 7 bases from J, with 16 bases between. The CDR3 length is 13 residues. In germline, CDR1 is SQVTM, CDR2 ANQGSEA. For the CDR3, the DNA is TGCAGCGCTGCTGCCCCTGCGGGCGGGGAGCTGTTTTTT. Its translation is CSAAAPAGGELFF.

Concerning this clonotype itself: A read error may account for a junction end that differs from germline. The rearrangement uses TRBV12-3 or TRBV12-4 and TRBJ1-1; D may be TRBD1 (6 bases). CDR3 length: 14 amino acids. CDR3 coding DNA: TGTGCCAATAGTCCCCAACAGGGTAGCACTGAGGCTTTCTTT. It encodes CANSPQQGSTEAFF.

Comment on this clonotype: One end of the junction does not line up with germline, which may come from a read error. The J gene is TRBJ2-2, the V gene TRBV5-1; TRBD2 matches 10 bases. The CDR3 totals 16 residues. Per the germline V gene, CDR1 is SGHRS and CDR2 is YFSETQ. This CDR3 reads CASSSSGSMNTGELFF. DNA of the CDR3: TGCGCCAGCAGTTCTAGCGGGAGTATGAACACCGGGGAACTGTTTTTT.

Worth noting for this clonotype: At one end, the junction sequence differs from germline, possibly due to a read error. V gene TRBV18 combines with J gene TRBJ1-1; D ambiguous. The CDR3 is made up of 13 amino acids. Germline V gene sequence: CDR1 KGHSH, CDR2 LQKENI. The CDR3 protein is CASSGWMNTEAFF. In DNA, the CDR3 is TGTGCCAGCTCCGGATGGATGAACACTGAAGCTTTTTTT.

As to this clonotype: The germline gene is not matched at one end of the junction; a read error may be the cause. The chain has TRBV29-1 and TRBJ1-2, with D unclear. The CDR3 runs 14 residues. In germline, CDR1 is SQVTM, CDR2 ANQGSEA. The CDR3 sequence: CSIEDSSTNYGYTF. CDR3 bases: TGCAGCATTGAAGATAGCTCCACGAACTATGGCTACACCTTC.

In the case of this clonotype: Compared with germline, one end of the junction differs, possibly owing to a read error. The rearrangement links TRBV12-3 or TRBV12-4 to TRBJ2-7; a weak D match, TRBD1 (6 bases). CDR3 length equals 14 residues. The CDR3 here is CASSYTTGSYEQHF. The DNA of the CDR3 is TGTGCTAGCAGTTATACGACAGGATCCTACGAGCAGCACTTC.

The chain combines TRBV6-5 with TRBJ2-5; D may be TRBD1 (7 bases). The germline gives CDR1 MNHEY, CDR2 SVGAGI. Trimming shortened V by 7 bases and J by 5 bases, and 23 bases separated the two germline ends. This CDR3 is 16 amino acids long. CDR3 bases: TGTGCCAGCACTTCCCGTACGGAGGGGGCCGGTGAGACCCAGTACTTC. This translates into CASTSRTEGAGETQYF.